Each of the 14 T cell receptor beta chains below was sequenced from the same sample in a study of OX40 agonist ivuxolimab in advanced cancers. TCRdb's copy holds only in-frame clones and misses some; the assay was immunoSEQ multiplex PCR. Counted here are around 74,000 clones, 80% to 90% occurring once; the ten biggest clones make up about 6%. This specimen consisted of CD4+ or CD8+ T cells sorted from blood, obtained in a trial of the OX40 agonist ivuxolimab. The receptor set was obtained from an adult with an advanced solid tumor such as melanoma, head and neck, liver or kidney cancer.

The chain has TRBV6-5 and TRBJ1-2, with D hard to call. The CDR3 extends over 14 amino acids. Germline values: CDR1 MNHEY, CDR2 SVGAGI. The V end lost 4 bases, the J end lost 3 bases, and 12 bases lay between the germline ends. The CDR3 DNA follows: TGTGCCAGCAGTTCCGACGACCAGCACTATGGCTACACCTTC. Protein product: CASSSDDQHYGYTF.

The V gene is TRBV4-1, the J gene TRBJ1-2; D unclear. This CDR3 comprises 13 residues. The V end was cut by 0 bases, the J end by 5 bases, with 7 bases between. Germline V gives CDR1 MGHRA, CDR2 YSYEKL. CDR3 nucleotides: TGCGCCAGCAGCCAAGACGGACCATATGGCTACACCTTC. Its protein is CASSQDGPYGYTF.

The chain uses TRBV4-3 and TRBJ1-2; D is uncertain. V was pared by 1 base and J by 4 bases, with 13 bases between. Germline values: CDR1 LGHNA, CDR2 YSLEER. The CDR3 has 15 residues. This chain's CDR3 is CASSQGIGKSYGYTF. CDR3 bases: TGCGCCAGCAGCCAAGGTATAGGGAAAAGCTATGGCTACACCTTC.

The chain recombines TRBV30 with TRBJ1-2, with unresolved D. The CDR3 contains 11 residues. Germline-derived CDR1 and CDR2 are GTSNPN and SVGIG (reference sequence). The ends were cut back, 5 bases at V and 6 bases at J, with 10 bases in the middle. For the CDR3, the DNA is TGTGCCTGGGACCGTTCGAATGGCTACACCTTC. It translates to CAWDRSNGYTF.

CDR3 nucleotide sequence: TGTGCCAGCAGCGGCAACTATGGCTACACCTTC. Encoded protein: CASSGNYGYTF. V usage is TRBV28 and J usage is TRBJ1-2; unclear D gene. The CDR3 spans 11 residues. Germline CDR1 and CDR2: MDHEN and SYDVKM. Trimming removed 6 bases from V and 2 bases from J, with 4 bases in between.

The chain employs TRBV11-2 and TRBJ2-2; D perhaps matches TRBD1 (6 bases). CDR1 and CDR2 (germline): SGHAT, FQNNGV. V was shortened by 0 bases and J by 11 bases, with 7 bases between the two germline ends. The CDR3 contains 12 residues. The CDR3 sequence: CASSLDRGELFF. Written as DNA, the CDR3 is TGTGCCAGCAGCTTAGACAGGGGAGAGCTGTTTTTT.

The CDR3 spells CASSILAGESEQYF. CDR3 in DNA: TGTGCCAGTAGTATACTAGCGGGAGAGAGCGAGCAGTACTTC. The genes are TRBV19 and TRBJ2-7, with 10 bases lining up with TRBD2. Germline CDR1 is LNHDA and CDR2 is SQIVND (reference sequence). V lost 2 bases and J lost 6; bases outside the gene matches: 4. The CDR3 loop spans 14 amino acids.

This clone was detected only a few times. The rearrangement uses TRBV5-1 and TRBJ1-6, with 8 bases aligning to TRBD1. Trimming at V came to 3 bases and at J to 12 bases, leaving 8 bases not matched to a gene. The CDR3 is made up of 14 amino acids. The germline V gene encodes CDR1 SGHRS and CDR2 YFSETQ. Written as DNA, the CDR3 is TGCGCCAGCAGCTCCGGGACAGGCCTAAAACCCCTCCACTTT. This codes for CASSSGTGLKPLHF.

The CDR3 reads CASSYREQGAAPLHF. In DNA, the CDR3 is TGTGCCAGCAGTTACCGGGAACAGGGGGCGGCACCCCTCCACTTT. The V gene is TRBV6-6, the J gene TRBJ1-6; TRBD1 agrees at 9 bases. Germline loops: CDR1 MNHNY, CDR2 SVGAGI (reference sequence). The CDR3 is made up of 15 amino acids. The ends lost 2 bases at V and 11 bases at J; junction bases unmatched: 7.

The genes are TRBV2 and TRBJ2-3, with TRBD2 as a possible D gene (5 bases). This CDR3 is built from 14 residues. V lost 6 bases and J 4 bases, leaving 14 bases between the germline ends. Germline-derived CDR1 and CDR2 are SNHLY and FYNNEI. The CDR3 nucleotides are TGTGCCAGCAGCCCCCCTGAGGGCGCAGATACGCAGTATTTT. Amino acid sequence: CASSPPEGADTQYF.

The CDR3 loop is CASSLGGNYNSPLHF. In DNA, the CDR3 is TGTGCCAGCAGCTTGGGGGGGAACTATAATTCACCCCTCCACTTT. This chain uses TRBV5-4 with TRBJ1-6; possible D gene TRBD1, 5 bases. The CDR3 runs 15 residues. In germline, CDR1 is SGHNT, CDR2 YYREEE (reference sequence). V was shortened by 0 bases and J by 3 bases, with 7 bases between the two germline ends.

The chain combines TRBV2 with TRBJ2-1, with 7 bases fitting TRBD2. The length of the CDR3 is 15 residues. CDR1 is SNHLY and CDR2 is FYNNEI in the germline V gene. Unmatched junction bases numbered 10, after V lost 2 bases and J lost 9 bases. As DNA, the CDR3 is TGTGCCAGCAGTGAAAATGGGCGGGAGAGTTCTGAGCAGTTCTTC. It is translated as CASSENGRESSEQFF.

This chain uses TRBV7-6 with TRBJ2-3; 7 bases agree with TRBD2. CDR1 and CDR2 from the germline V gene are SGHVS and FNYEAQ. The CDR3 sequence is 17 residues long. V lost 5 bases, J lost 3 bases, and 14 bases stayed unmatched. The CDR3 nucleotides read TGTGCCAGCAGCGGTCTTGGCGGGAGAACGGAGACAGATACGCAGTATTTT. It encodes CASSGLGGRTETDTQYF.

CDR3 sequence: CASSLGTGNTEAFF. CDR3 DNA sequence: TGTGCCAGCAGCTTAGGGACAGGGAACACTGAAGCTTTCTTT. V is TRBV11-2 and J is TRBJ1-1; 7 bases line up with TRBD1. After removal of 1 base from V and 1 base from J, the junction contained 0 bases not matched to a gene. From germline, CDR1 is SGHAT and CDR2 FQNNGV. The CDR3 runs 14 residues.